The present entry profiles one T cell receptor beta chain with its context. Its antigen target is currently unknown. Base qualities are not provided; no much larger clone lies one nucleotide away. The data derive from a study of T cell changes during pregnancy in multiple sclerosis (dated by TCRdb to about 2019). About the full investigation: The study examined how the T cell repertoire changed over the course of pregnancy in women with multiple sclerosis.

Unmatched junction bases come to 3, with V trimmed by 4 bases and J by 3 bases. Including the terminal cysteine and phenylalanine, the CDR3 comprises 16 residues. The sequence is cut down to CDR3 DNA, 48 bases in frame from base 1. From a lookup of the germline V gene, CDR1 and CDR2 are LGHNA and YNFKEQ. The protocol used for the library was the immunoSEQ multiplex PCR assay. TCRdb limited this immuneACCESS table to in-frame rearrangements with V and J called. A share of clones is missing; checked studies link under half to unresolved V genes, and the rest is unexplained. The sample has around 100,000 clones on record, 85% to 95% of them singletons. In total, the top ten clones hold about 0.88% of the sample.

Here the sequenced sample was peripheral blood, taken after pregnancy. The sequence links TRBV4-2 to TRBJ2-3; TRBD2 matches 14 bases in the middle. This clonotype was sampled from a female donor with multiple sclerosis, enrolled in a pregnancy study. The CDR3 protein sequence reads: CASSRGLAGGTDTQYF. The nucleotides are TGTGCCAGCAGCCGCGGACTAGCGGGAGGTACAGATACGCAGTATTTT.